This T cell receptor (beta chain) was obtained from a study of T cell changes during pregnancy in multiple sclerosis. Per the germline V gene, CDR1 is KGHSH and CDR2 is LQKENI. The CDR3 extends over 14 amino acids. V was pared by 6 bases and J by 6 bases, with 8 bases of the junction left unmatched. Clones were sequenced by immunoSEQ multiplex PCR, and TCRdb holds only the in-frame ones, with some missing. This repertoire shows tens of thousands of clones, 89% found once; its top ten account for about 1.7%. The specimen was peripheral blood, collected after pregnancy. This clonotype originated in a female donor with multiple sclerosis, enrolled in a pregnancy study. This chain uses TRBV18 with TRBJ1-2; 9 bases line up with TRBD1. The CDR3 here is CASSPGTGSDGYTF. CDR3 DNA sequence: TGTGCCAGCTCGCCAGGGACAGGGTCGGATGGCTACACCTTC.